The entry below gives a single TCR beta chain sequence along with its context. Its matching antigen is unknown. These donors were members of the 120-subject validation cohort, a group separate from the approximately 670-subject first cohort. The assay was immunoSEQ multiplex PCR, and TCRdb's table has in-frame clones only and misses some. The table has some 140,000 clones, about 86% seen once. Germline CDR1 ENHRY, CDR2 SYGVKD. V lost 10 bases, J lost 6 bases, and 18 bases lay in between. This CDR3 region has 13 residues. The data derive from a study of cytomegalovirus exposure and HLA in healthy donors. Regarding the study as a whole: The authors listed 150 to 200 TCR beta chains as cytomegalovirus-associated. Accounts indicate the classifier identified cytomegalovirus status with strong specificity and sensitivity.

The V gene is TRBV10-3, the J gene TRBJ1-2; TRBD1 is a possible D gene (5 bases). The sample consisted of PBMCs. This TCR derives from a man younger than 30 in good health and CMV-seronegative. The DNA of the CDR3 is TGTGCCACCGCCGGGCAGGGCAAGGATGGCTACACCTTC. Protein sequence: CATAGQGKDGYTF.